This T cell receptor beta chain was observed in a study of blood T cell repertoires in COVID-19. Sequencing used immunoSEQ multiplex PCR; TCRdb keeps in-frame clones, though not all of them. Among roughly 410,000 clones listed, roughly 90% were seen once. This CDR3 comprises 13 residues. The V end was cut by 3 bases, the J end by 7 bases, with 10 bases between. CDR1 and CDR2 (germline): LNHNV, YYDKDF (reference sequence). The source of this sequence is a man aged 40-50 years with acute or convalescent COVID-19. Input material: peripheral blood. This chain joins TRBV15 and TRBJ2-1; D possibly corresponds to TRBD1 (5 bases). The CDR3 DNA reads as TGTGCCACCAGCAGCAGGGATGGGAATGAGCAGTTCTTC. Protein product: CATSSRDGNEQFF.